These 8 T cell receptor beta chains were sequenced from one sample in a study of T-cell memory formation after mild COVID-19. TCRdb re-called the 5' RACE reads with MiXCR, one entry per CDR3 protein. The sample has around 310,000 distinct CDR3 sequences, approximately 15% seen once. What was sequenced was PBMCs or a T cell subset sorted from them (not recorded which). Receptors were obtained from a man between 18 and 29 years old who had mild COVID-19 (a few samples of this study predate the infection). Cell type and time point are not known.

This clonotype was picked up a small number of times. The chain uses TRBV4-1 and TRBJ2-7; a possible D gene is TRBD2 (6 bases). CDR1 and CDR2 (germline): MGHRA, YSYEKL. Trimming took 0 bases from V and 4 from J, leaving 16 bases between them. CDR3 length: 16 amino acids. The CDR3 DNA sequence: TGCGCCAGCAGCCAAGACCAGGAGGAGGGGTTTTACGAGCAGTACTTC. It is translated as CASSQDQEEGFYEQYF.

The J gene is TRBJ1-5, the V gene TRBV4-2; D gene unclear. Trimming cost V 0 bases and J 2 bases, with 5 bases left between them. The CDR3 runs 14 residues. The V gene's germline CDR1 is LGHNA and CDR2 YNFKEQ. This chain's CDR3 is CASSQESGNQPQHF. DNA of the CDR3: TGTGCCAGCAGCCAAGAGTCGGGCAATCAGCCCCAGCATTTT.

The J gene is TRBJ2-5, the V gene TRBV12-3 or TRBV12-4; TRBD2 might be the D (6 bases). Trimming stripped 4 bases from V and 5 bases from J, with 23 bases between. CDR3 length equals 17 residues. CDR3 DNA sequence: TGTGCCAGCAGTTCCTCACTCGCGGGGAGAATCCAGGAGACCCAGTACTTC. Translated, it gives CASSSSLAGRIQETQYF.

This clonotype was seen many times. J is TRBJ2-5 and V is TRBV7-9, with D perhaps matching TRBD2 (6 bases). Germline loops: CDR1 SEHNR, CDR2 FQNEAQ (reference sequence). The length of the CDR3 is 15 residues. V lost 5 bases and J 4 bases, leaving 17 bases between the germline ends. The CDR3 DNA reads TGTGCCAGCAGCGCCCGGGAGAGGCTCGGAGAGACCCAGTACTTC. Translation: CASSARERLGETQYF.

This chain uses TRBV3-1 with TRBJ1-6, with 8 bases matching TRBD1. CDR3 length equals 17 residues. V lost 6 bases and J lost 7; bases outside the gene matches: 14. Germline V gives CDR1 LGHDT, CDR2 YNNKEL (reference sequence). For the CDR3, the DNA is TGTGCCAGCAGGTTTGGTGTCGGACAGGGACTAAATTCACCCCTCCACTTT. This sequence encodes CASRFGVGQGLNSPLHF.

This clonotype was seen only a few times. The chain uses TRBV29-1 and TRBJ1-2; D uncertain. Deletions cut 4 bases from V and 2 bases from J, with 8 bases between. The CDR3 has 12 amino acids. CDR1 and CDR2 (germline): SQVTM, ANQGSEA. The CDR3 loop is CSVVPINYGYTF. CDR3 sequence (DNA): TGCAGCGTTGTCCCGATCAACTATGGCTACACCTTC.

The chain has TRBV4-3 and TRBJ2-1; D ambiguous. The CDR3 runs to 19 residues. Germline V lookup: CDR1 LGHNA, CDR2 YSLEER. Trimming took off 0 bases at V and 7 bases at J, with 25 bases between the two ends. The CDR3 reads CASSQDTIDLPGVGNEQFF. Here the CDR3 DNA reads TGCGCCAGCAGCCAAGATACCATAGATCTACCAGGAGTAGGGAATGAGCAGTTCTTC.

This clonotype has a handful of counts. The V gene is TRBV29-1, the J gene TRBJ2-1; TRBD2 is a possible D gene (6 bases). Trimming took off 7 bases at V and 2 bases at J, with 12 bases between the two ends. The germline CDR1 and CDR2 sequences are SQVTM and ANQGSEA. This CDR3 has 13 residues. The CDR3 loop is CSAWGVTYNEQFF. The CDR3 DNA reads as TGCAGCGCCTGGGGGGTTACCTACAATGAGCAGTTCTTC.